This TCR beta chain appears in the sequencing data of a study of cytomegalovirus exposure and HLA in healthy donors. Study-level findings and limits: A prior analysis recorded that most TCR beta V segments were productive about 90% or about 30% of the time. V- and J-gene trimming of TCR beta was linked (in a later analysis) to a missense DCLRE1C variant.

Each donor was healthy, and each was a bone marrow donor. The primer mix had 60 Vbeta and 13 Jbeta primers. Libraries were prepared by immunoSEQ multiplex PCR; TCRdb keeps only in-frame clonotypes and omits some of them. The table shows 30,000 to 40,000 clones, with about 60% occurring only once. Trimming cost V 6 bases and J 0 bases, with 9 bases left between them. The CDR3 contains 13 residues. Germline-derived CDR1 and CDR2 are MNHEY and SVGAGI. Concerning this clone: Its antigen is undetermined.

The sequenced material came from PBMCs. The sequence was collected from a man aged 50 or older in good health and CMV-seropositive. The chain is built from TRBV6-5 and TRBJ2-7, with no clear D. This CDR3 is CASSRLSSYEQYF. The CDR3 DNA sequence: TGTGCCAGCAGCCGTCTAAGCTCCTACGAGCAGTACTTC.